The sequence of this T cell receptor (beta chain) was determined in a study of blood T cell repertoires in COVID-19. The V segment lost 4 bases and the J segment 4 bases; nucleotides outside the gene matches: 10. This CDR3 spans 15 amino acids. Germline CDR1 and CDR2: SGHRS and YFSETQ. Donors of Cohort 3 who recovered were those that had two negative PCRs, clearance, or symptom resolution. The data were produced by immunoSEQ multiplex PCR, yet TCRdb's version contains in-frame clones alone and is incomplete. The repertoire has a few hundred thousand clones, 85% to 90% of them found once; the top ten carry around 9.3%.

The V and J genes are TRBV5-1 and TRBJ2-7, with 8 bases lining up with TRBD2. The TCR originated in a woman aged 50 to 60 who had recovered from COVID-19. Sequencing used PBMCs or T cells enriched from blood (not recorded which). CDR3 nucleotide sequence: TGCGCCAGCAGCCCGCGGGGGGTATCTCCTTACGAGCAGTACTTC. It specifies CASSPRGVSPYEQYF.